This T cell receptor beta chain was obtained from a study of shared T cell receptors in the human thymus. The CDR3 loop spans 14 amino acids. Germline lookup yields CDR1 SEHNR and CDR2 FQNEAQ (reference sequence). The V gene end was trimmed by 7 bases and the J gene end by 2 bases; junction bases not matched to a gene: 5. The repertoire was sequenced with immunoSEQ multiplex PCR; TCRdb's copy has only in-frame clones and lacks some. The sample carries 540,000 or so clones, roughly 74% recorded once. The same sample was also studied in work on human thymus T cells. Turning to that study: Resections were taken during corrective heart surgery, and the thymus tissue came from these.

Sequencing input: thymocytes. This chain joins TRBV7-9 and TRBJ2-3; 8 nucleotides match TRBD2. The sequence was obtained from a boy under three years old with a congenital heart defect. Written as DNA, the CDR3 is TGTGCCAGCACTGCGGGAGGACACACAGATACGCAGTATTTT. Protein sequence: CASTAGGHTDTQYF. The full variable domain, in which reference TRBV7-9 and TRBJ2-3 provide the parts outside the CDR3, is DTGVSQNPRHKITKRGQNVTFRCDPISEHNRLYWYRQTLGQGPEFLTYFQNEAQLEKSRLLSDRFSAERPKGSFSTLEIQRTEQGDSAMYLCASTAGGHTDTQYFGPGTRLTVL.